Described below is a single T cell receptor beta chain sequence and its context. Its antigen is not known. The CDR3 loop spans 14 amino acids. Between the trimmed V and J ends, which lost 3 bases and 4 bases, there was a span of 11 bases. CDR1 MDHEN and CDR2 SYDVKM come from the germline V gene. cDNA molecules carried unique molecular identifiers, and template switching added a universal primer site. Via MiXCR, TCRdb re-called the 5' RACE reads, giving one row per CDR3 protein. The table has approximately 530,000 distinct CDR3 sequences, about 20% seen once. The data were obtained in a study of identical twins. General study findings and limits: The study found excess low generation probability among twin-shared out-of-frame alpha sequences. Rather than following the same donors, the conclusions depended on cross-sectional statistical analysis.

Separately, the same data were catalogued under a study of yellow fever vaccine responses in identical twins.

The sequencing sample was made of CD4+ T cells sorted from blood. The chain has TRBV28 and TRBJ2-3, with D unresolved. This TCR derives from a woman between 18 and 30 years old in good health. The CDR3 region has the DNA TGTGCCAGCAGTTTTTACGAGAGAGCAGATACGCAGTATTTT. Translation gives CASSFYERADTQYF.